Following are 5 T cell receptor beta chains from one sample sequenced in a study of immune cell composition in non-small cell lung cancer. The assay was immunoSEQ multiplex PCR, and TCRdb's table has in-frame clones only and misses some. The data contain about 5,200 clones, around 64% of them singletons. Sequencing was carried out using lung tumor tissue. Source of these receptors: a human donor with non-small cell lung cancer.

The genes are TRBV6-6 and TRBJ2-2; 9 bases agree with TRBD2. Per the germline V gene, CDR1 is MNHNY and CDR2 is SVGAGI (reference sequence). The CDR3 covers 15 residues. The trim removed 5 bases at V and 6 bases at J, leaving 7 bases unmatched. CDR3 DNA sequence: TGTGCCAGCAGTAATAGCGGGAGTATGGCCGGGGAGCTGTTTTTT. Its protein is CASSNSGSMAGELFF.

CDR3 in amino acids: CSVEQNSNQPQHF. The CDR3 region has the DNA TGCAGCGTTGAACAGAATAGCAATCAGCCCCAGCATTTT. The rearrangement joins TRBV29-1 to TRBJ1-5; D remains ambiguous. CDR1 SQVTM and CDR2 ANQGSEA come from the germline V gene. Trimming removed 2 bases from V and 0 bases from J, with 5 bases in between. The CDR3 spans 13 residues.

There are a few counts of this clone. This sequence joins TRBV10-3 and TRBJ2-7, with 8 bases aligning to TRBD2. The CDR3 has 13 residues. Germline V gene data show CDR1 as ENHRY and CDR2 as SYGVKD. After removal of 6 bases from V and 7 bases from J, the junction contained 8 bases not matched to a gene. The CDR3 protein is CAISGAGGQEQYF. Here the CDR3 DNA reads TGTGCCATCAGCGGGGCGGGAGGTCAAGAGCAGTACTTC.

This clone was detected once. The genes are TRBV7-9 and TRBJ1-1, with D possibly matching TRBD1 (6 bases). The V gene's germline CDR1 is SEHNR and CDR2 FQNEAQ (reference sequence). The V end was cut by 5 bases, the J end by 4 bases, with 14 bases between. The CDR3 has 14 amino acids. CDR3 coding DNA: TGTGCCAGCAGCCCGACAGGCAGGAGCACTGAAGCTTTCTTT. Translated: CASSPTGRSTEAFF.

The rearrangement links TRBV28 to TRBJ1-2; maybe TRBD1 (5 bases). The V end was cut by 4 bases, the J end by 8 bases, with 14 bases between. The CDR3 covers 13 residues. Germline lookup yields CDR1 MDHEN and CDR2 SYDVKM. CDR3 residues: CASSSGIRGGYTF. Here the CDR3 DNA reads TGTGCCAGCAGTTCTGGGATTAGGGGAGGCTACACCTTC.